Shown below are 14 T cell receptor beta chains from a single sample sequenced in a study of T cell responses to AZD1222 COVID-19 vaccine. The method was immunoSEQ multiplex PCR; TCRdb's version includes in-frame clones alone and lacks a portion of them. In the table there are over 100,000 clones, around 84% of which are singletons. The specimen comprised peripheral blood, sampled on day 0 of AZD1222 vaccination. These receptors were collected from an adult in good health.

In DNA, the CDR3 is TGTGCCAGCAGCCCGACAGGGCTTGTAGCTTTCTTT. It encodes CASSPTGLVAFF. V and J are TRBV3-1 (or the pseudogene TRBV3-2) and TRBJ1-1; 7 bases map to TRBD1. The CDR3 has 12 amino acids. Losses at the gene ends were 4 bases for V and 10 bases for J; bases not matched to a gene: 6. Germline lookup yields CDR1 LGHDT and CDR2 YNNKEL (reference sequence).

The V and J genes are TRBV5-5 and TRBJ1-2, with 7 positions matching TRBD1. In germline, CDR1 is SGHKS, CDR2 YYEKEE (reference sequence). After removal of 2 bases from V and 5 bases from J, the junction contained 9 bases not matched to a gene. The CDR3 has 15 residues. CDR3 bases: TGTGCCAGCAGCTTCCAGGACAGGTTTGGATATGGCTACACCTTC. This codes for CASSFQDRFGYGYTF.

The chain is built from TRBV19 and TRBJ1-6; tentative D call: TRBD1 (5 bases). This CDR3 comprises 15 residues. From germline, CDR1 is LNHDA and CDR2 SQIVND (reference sequence). Trimming removed 5 bases from V and 7 bases from J, with 15 bases in between. The CDR3 nucleotides are TGTGCCAGTAGTCCCGGTCGGGGGTCAAATTCACCCCTCCACTTT. Amino acids: CASSPGRGSNSPLHF.

The gene calls are TRBV7-9 and TRBJ1-5, with TRBD1 matching over 8 bases. Germline V gene lookup returns CDR1 SEHNR and CDR2 FQNEAQ (reference sequence). V lost 6 bases, J lost 4 bases, and 11 bases stayed unmatched. The CDR3 is 16 amino acids. The CDR3 coding sequence is TGTGCCAGCAGTACAGGGGGATCAGTAGAAAATCAGCCCCAGCATTTT. This sequence encodes CASSTGGSVENQPQHF.

In this sample, this clone turned up many times. This chain connects TRBV5-4 to TRBJ2-5; 11 positions agree with TRBD2. Germline V gives CDR1 SGHNT, CDR2 YYREEE (reference sequence). CDR3 length: 14 amino acids. V lost 4 bases, J lost 4 bases, and 3 bases stayed unmatched. CDR3 sequence (DNA): TGTGCCAGCAGCCTAGCGGGAGGCGGAGAGACCCAGTACTTC. Translated: CASSLAGGGETQYF.

The chain recombines TRBV6-5 with TRBJ2-1, with D possibly TRBD2 on 7 matching bases. Germline CDR1 MNHEY, CDR2 SVGAGI. The V gene lost 2 bases and the J gene lost 13 bases, with 18 bases spanning the gap. The CDR3 totals 14 residues. CDR3 coding DNA: TGTGCCAGCAGTTACCCGAGCTCCGGGGGGCGTCAGTTCTTC. It is translated as CASSYPSSGGRQFF.

The chain links TRBV23-1 to TRBJ2-5, with D hard to call. TRBV23-1 is an open reading frame whose function is uncertain. The CDR3 length is 15 residues. Trimming shortened V by 0 bases and J by 5 bases, and 13 bases separated the two germline ends. The CDR3 loop reads CASSQSPWARETQYF. The CDR3, as DNA: TGCGCCAGCAGTCAATCGCCCTGGGCCCGGGAGACCCAGTACTTC.

The chain joins TRBV5-1 to TRBJ1-2, with D unclear. CDR1 SGHRS and CDR2 YFSETQ come from the germline V gene. Trimming cost V 0 bases and J 5 bases, with 8 bases left between them. The CDR3 runs to 13 residues. CDR3 residues: CASSLVRGYGYTF. The CDR3 DNA sequence: TGCGCCAGCAGCTTGGTTCGGGGATATGGCTACACCTTC.

CDR3 sequence reads: CASSLGTGFISGNTIYF. In nucleotides, the CDR3 is TGTGCCAGCAGCTTAGGGACAGGGTTCATCTCTGGAAACACCATATATTTT. The rearrangement uses TRBV7-8 and TRBJ1-3; TRBD1 matches 8 bases. The CDR3 covers 17 residues. V shed 1 base and J 0 bases; nucleotides not matched to a gene: 5. Germline V gene sequence: CDR1 SGHVS, CDR2 FQNEAQ.

The CDR3 nucleotides are TGTGCCAGCAGCTTCATGCCGGAGTTTGGCTACACCTTC. Its protein product is CASSFMPEFGYTF. The chain recombines TRBV27 with TRBJ1-2; D is uncertain. The CDR3 has 13 amino acids. The V and J ends lost 6 bases and 7 bases respectively, with 15 bases between them. Germline CDR1 is MNHEY and CDR2 is SMNVEV (reference sequence).

The chain combines TRBV6-1 with TRBJ1-1, with a tentative D call TRBD1 (6 bases). V was shortened by 2 bases and J by 4 bases, with 14 bases between the two germline ends. CDR1 and CDR2 (germline): MNHNS, SASEGT. This CDR3 is 15 amino acids long. Here the CDR3 DNA reads TGTGCCAGCAGTGAATCACAGGGTTCGCGCACTGAAGCTTTCTTT. The encoded protein is CASSESQGSRTEAFF.

In DNA, the CDR3 is TGTGCCAGCAGCTTAAGGGGGCAGGGCGACGAGCAGTACTTC. It translates to CASSLRGQGDEQYF. V usage is TRBV7-2 and J usage is TRBJ2-7; TRBD1 matches at 7 bases. Germline CDR1 SGHTA, CDR2 FQGNSA. V shed 2 bases, J shed 5 bases, and the junction held 6 bases outside the gene matches. This CDR3 contains 14 residues.

The chain has TRBV30 and TRBJ2-7; the D is unclear. This CDR3 is built from 11 residues. CDR1 and CDR2 (germline): GTSNPN, SVGIG (reference sequence). The V and J ends lost 3 bases and 10 bases respectively, with 13 bases between them. Here the CDR3 reads CAWSLMTHQYF. In nucleotides, the CDR3 is TGTGCCTGGAGCTTGATGACCCACCAGTACTTC.

The rearrangement joins TRBV6-5 to TRBJ2-5; D is possibly TRBD2 (5 bases). V lost 9 bases and J 4 bases, leaving 15 bases between the germline ends. Germline V gives CDR1 MNHEY, CDR2 SVGAGI. The CDR3 contains 13 residues. The chain's CDR3 is CASSSTGVETQYF. The CDR3 nucleotides are TGTGCCAGTTCCTCAACCGGGGTAGAGACCCAGTACTTC.